Presented here are 27 T cell receptor beta chains from one specimen sequenced in a study of T-cell reconstitution after alpha-beta-depleted transplantation in children. A library of TCRbeta sequences, prepared with unique molecular identifiers, was generated. TCRdb re-derived calls from the PCR reads in MiXCR, one entry per CDR3 protein. The sample includes approximately 640,000 distinct CDR3 sequences, roughly 17% seen only once; the top ten take over 0.95%. Sequenced material: PBMCs from the stem cell graft donor, taken from the stem cell graft. Source of these receptors: a human donor who donated a stem cell graft to a child with acute myeloid leukemia.

This clonotype was seen a few times. This chain uses TRBV12-3 or TRBV12-4 with TRBJ1-1; D perhaps matches TRBD1 (6 bases). CDR3 size: 15 residues. Trimming took off 4 bases at V and 4 bases at J, with 16 bases between the two ends. CDR3 in amino acids: CASSSPTGIGTEAFF. For the CDR3, the DNA is TGTGCCAGCAGTTCCCCAACAGGGATTGGCACTGAAGCTTTCTTT.

In this sample, this clonotype turned up many times. The chain combines TRBV20-1 with TRBJ2-1; 8 bases agree with TRBD2. The CDR3 has 13 residues. CDR1 and CDR2 (germline): DFQATT, SNEGSKA (reference sequence). J gave up 3 bases and V 5 bases, and 3 bases lay outside the gene matches. CDR3 sequence reads: CSACSGGYNEQFF. The CDR3 bases are TGCAGTGCTTGCAGCGGGGGCTACAATGAGCAGTTCTTC.

This clonotype appeared many times. This rearrangement joins TRBV10-3 to TRBJ2-5, with TRBD1 as a possible D gene (6 bases). This CDR3 region has 13 residues. Germline CDR1 is ENHRY and CDR2 is SYGVKD. Trimming pared 5 bases from V and 3 bases from J, leaving 10 bases between. The CDR3 DNA follows: TGTGCCATCAGTCCACGGACAGAAGAGACCCAGTACTTC. Protein sequence: CAISPRTEETQYF.

This clonotype occurred many times. This rearrangement joins TRBV6-5 to TRBJ2-7, with TRBD1 identical over 9 bases. CDR3 size: 17 residues. Germline V gene lookup returns CDR1 MNHEY and CDR2 SVGAGI. V was pared by 2 bases and J by 5 bases, with 13 bases of the junction left unmatched. The CDR3 here is CASSYHLGQGGRNEQYF. In DNA, the CDR3 is TGTGCCAGCAGTTACCATCTGGGACAGGGTGGTAGGAACGAGCAGTACTTC.

A few counts support this clonotype. The CDR3 reads CASSLFTDSPLHF. In DNA form, the CDR3 reads TGTGCCAGCAGCTTATTCACGGATTCACCCCTCCACTTT. J is TRBJ1-6 and V is TRBV7-2; the D is unclear. Germline lookup yields CDR1 SGHTA and CDR2 FQGNSA. The length of the CDR3 is 13 residues. Trimming pared 2 bases from V and 8 bases from J, leaving 7 bases between.

The chain combines TRBV29-1 with TRBJ1-1; 7 nucleotides agree with TRBD1. V trimming: 0 bases; J trimming: 6 bases; junction bases outside the gene matches: 7. Per the germline V gene, CDR1 is SQVTM and CDR2 is ANQGSEA. The CDR3 spans 14 residues. As DNA, the CDR3 is TGCAGCGTTGAAGATATCCAGGGGGGGGCTGAAGCTTTCTTT. As protein: CSVEDIQGGAEAFF.

This clonotype came up many times. The rearrangement joins TRBV20-1 to TRBJ1-2; D ambiguous. Trimming removed 1 base at V and 2 bases at J, with 11 bases between. The germline V gene has CDR1 DFQATT and CDR2 SNEGSKA (reference sequence). This CDR3 comprises 14 residues. The CDR3 DNA reads TGCAGTGCTAGAGCAGCACAGCTAAACTATGGCTACACCTTC. Translating it yields CSARAAQLNYGYTF.

V gene TRBV11-1 combines with J gene TRBJ2-2; a possible D gene is TRBD2 (5 bases). The CDR3 is 14 amino acids. The V gene lost 4 bases and the J gene lost 6 bases, with 12 bases spanning the gap. Germline V gene sequence: CDR1 SGHAT, CDR2 FQDESV (reference sequence). The CDR3 nucleotides read TGTGCCAGCAGCTCACTTACGGACTCCGGGGAGCTGTTTTTT. Protein sequence: CASSSLTDSGELFF.

This clonotype was picked up a small number of times. The CDR3 loop reads CATGAPYGYTF. CDR3 DNA sequence: TGTGCCACAGGGGCTCCCTATGGCTACACCTTC. The rearrangement links TRBV28 to TRBJ1-2, with a weak D call TRBD1 (6 bases). The CDR3 is 11 amino acids. Germline CDR1 reads MDHEN; CDR2 reads SYDVKM. V was trimmed by 10 bases and J by 4 bases, leaving 10 bases between them.

This clonotype was recorded many times. J is TRBJ2-1 and V is TRBV6-2 or TRBV6-3, with 8 bases matching TRBD1. Germline assignment: CDR1 MNHEY and CDR2 SVGEGT. Losses at the gene ends were 8 bases for V and 5 bases for J; bases not matched to a gene: 11. The CDR3 covers 15 residues. The CDR3 is CASPPGPGGHNEQFF. The CDR3 DNA sequence: TGTGCCAGCCCCCCCGGGCCAGGGGGCCACAATGAGCAGTTCTTC.

The V call is TRBV4-3, the J call TRBJ2-1; D possibly corresponds to TRBD1 (5 bases). Trimming removed 0 bases from V and 8 bases from J, with 14 bases in between. CDR1 LGHNA and CDR2 YSLEER come from the germline V gene. The CDR3 runs 15 residues. The CDR3 DNA is TGCGCCAGCAGCCAAGATAGGGGTATAGTGTATGAGCAGTTCTTC. Translation: CASSQDRGIVYEQFF.

This clonotype was counted a few times. This chain links TRBV9 with TRBJ1-6; 7 bases line up with TRBD1. The V gene end was trimmed by 4 bases and the J gene end by 1 base; junction bases not matched to a gene: 11. The germline V gene has CDR1 SGDLS and CDR2 YYNGEE. The CDR3 has 18 amino acids. For the CDR3, the DNA is TGTGCCAGCAGCCTTGCCGCCCACAGGGGTTCCTATAATTCACCCCTCCACTTT. Protein product: CASSLAAHRGSYNSPLHF.

The chain has TRBV7-9 and TRBJ1-6; 8 nucleotides align to TRBD1. Trimming cost V 7 bases and J 9 bases; bases outside gene matches: 11. CDR3 length equals 15 residues. Looked up from germline, CDR1 is SEHNR and CDR2 is FQNEAQ (reference sequence). Here the CDR3 DNA reads TGTGCCAGCACGAGCTTGGGGACAGGAGTTTCACCCCTCCACTTT. Its translation is CASTSLGTGVSPLHF.

About this clonotype itself: Since a much larger clone is just one base distant, this may be a read error. The chain couples TRBV20-1 to TRBJ2-3; 8 nucleotides align to TRBD1. This CDR3 is 15 amino acids long. The germline V gene encodes CDR1 DFQATT and CDR2 SNEGSKA (reference sequence). The CDR3: CRAPQRTGTTDTQYF. CDR3 sequence (DNA): TGCAGAGCTCCCCAAAGGACAGGGACCACAGATACGCAGTATTTT.

In its sample, this clonotype was seen a few times. This chain connects TRBV12-3 or TRBV12-4 to TRBJ2-7, with D possibly called TRBD1 or TRBD2 (5 bases each). The CDR3 extends over 15 amino acids. Trimming left V 5 bases short and J 6 bases short, with 20 bases between. The CDR3 protein is CASSLDRDPSAEQYF. CDR3 coding DNA: TGTGCCAGCAGTCTGGACCGGGACCCCTCCGCCGAGCAGTACTTC.

J is TRBJ2-4 and V is TRBV5-1, with TRBD1 matching over 9 bases. The CDR3 runs 17 residues. Germline V lookup: CDR1 SGHRS, CDR2 YFSETQ. After removal of 4 bases from V and 3 bases from J, the junction contained 11 bases not matched to a gene. The CDR3 loop is CASSGTGGLQGKNIQYF. The DNA for the CDR3 is TGCGCCAGCAGCGGAACAGGGGGCCTTCAGGGCAAAAACATTCAGTACTTC.

This clonotype showed up just a few times. The chain has TRBV4-3 and TRBJ2-7; TRBD1 matches 10 bases. V trimming: 3 bases; J trimming: 0 bases; junction bases outside the gene matches: 5. The V gene's germline CDR1 is LGHNA and CDR2 YSLEER. CDR3 length: 16 residues. CDR3 DNA: TGCGCCAGCAGCCAGACCGGGACAGGGGTCTCCTACGAGCAGTACTTC. Translation gives CASSQTGTGVSYEQYF.

This clonotype appeared a few times. V is TRBV4-2 and J is TRBJ1-2; D is unresolved. Germline CDR1 is LGHNA and CDR2 is YNFKEQ. This CDR3 has 13 residues. The V end lost 0 bases, the J end lost 4 bases, and 6 bases lay between the germline ends. This CDR3 is CASSQDPVYGYTF. As DNA, the CDR3 is TGTGCCAGCAGCCAAGATCCCGTCTATGGCTACACCTTC.

This clonotype was observed a handful of times. The J gene is TRBJ2-6, the V gene TRBV20-1; 7 positions agree with TRBD1. The CDR3 sequence is 15 residues long. V dropped 0 bases and J dropped 8; count of bases not matched to a gene: 7. Germline loops: CDR1 DFQATT, CDR2 SNEGSKA (reference sequence). The CDR3 DNA sequence: TGCAGTGCTAGAGATGGGAGACAGGGATCCAACGTCCTGACTTTC. Translation: CSARDGRQGSNVLTF.

This clonotype has at least ten counts. This chain links TRBV20-1 with TRBJ1-1; the D gene is possibly TRBD1 (5 bases). Germline V CDR1 and CDR2: DFQATT, SNEGSKA (reference sequence). Trimming shortened V by 1 base and J by 6 bases, and 18 bases separated the two germline ends. This CDR3 comprises 15 residues. In DNA form, the CDR3 reads TGCAGTGCTAGAGTGAGCAGGGCCGGGAAGGCTGAAGCTTTCTTT. Translating gives CSARVSRAGKAEAFF.

This clonotype was seen repeatedly, ten times or more. V gene TRBV20-1 combines with J gene TRBJ2-5; unclear D gene. The CDR3 loop spans 12 amino acids. V lost 4 bases and J lost 2, with 8 bases in between. Per germline, CDR1 DFQATT and CDR2 SNEGSKA (reference sequence). CDR3 amino acids: CSATRPQETQYF. DNA for the CDR3: TGCAGTGCTACGCGGCCGCAAGAGACCCAGTACTTC.

This clonotype has a single count. The chain combines TRBV7-2 with TRBJ2-4; the D gene is possibly TRBD2 (6 bases). Germline CDR1 is SGHTA and CDR2 is FQGNSA. The CDR3 length is 16 residues. V dropped 1 base and J dropped 0 bases, with 10 bases sitting between them. The CDR3 DNA sequence: TGTGCCAGCAGCTTAGTAGCGGAACTAGCCAAAAACATTCAGTACTTC. Its protein is CASSLVAELAKNIQYF. Full variable domain (rest looked up from reference TRBV7-2 and TRBJ2-4): GAGVSQSPSNKVTEKGKDVELRCDPISGHTALYWYRQSLGQGLEFLIYFQGNSAPDKSGLPSDRFSAERTGGSVSTLTIQRTQQEDSAVYLCASSLVAELAKNIQYFGAGTRLSVL.

This clonotype was picked up a small number of times. The chain uses TRBV12-3 or TRBV12-4 and TRBJ1-2; the match to TRBD1 covers 11 bases. V lost 5 bases to trimming and J lost 7 bases; unmatched junction nucleotides: 9. This CDR3 region has 15 residues. The CDR3: CASSPDGQGARGYTF. The CDR3 DNA is TGTGCCAGCAGTCCTGATGGACAGGGGGCGCGTGGCTACACCTTC.

The sample holds a few counts of this clonotype. The genes are TRBV6-5 and TRBJ1-5, with 7 positions matching TRBD1. The CDR3 consists of 13 residues. Trimming cost V 8 bases and J 3 bases; bases outside gene matches: 4. Germline V gene lookup returns CDR1 MNHEY and CDR2 SVGAGI. This CDR3 reads CASQGQSNQPQHF. CDR3 bases: TGTGCCAGCCAGGGACAGTCCAATCAGCCCCAGCATTTT.

The J gene is TRBJ2-7, the V gene TRBV7-9; 12 bases are a match to TRBD1. V trimming: 5 bases; J trimming: 12 bases; junction bases outside the gene matches: 11. Germline V gene data show CDR1 as SEHNR and CDR2 as FQNEAQ (reference sequence). The length of the CDR3 is 14 residues. CDR3 residues: CASSLTPGQGASYF. CDR3 in DNA: TGTGCCAGCAGCCTTACTCCGGGACAGGGGGCATCGTACTTC.

This CDR3 is CASSFLAGGGNEQFF. The CDR3 DNA follows: TGTGCCAGCAGCTTCCTAGCGGGGGGTGGTAATGAGCAGTTCTTC. This chain connects TRBV7-3 to TRBJ2-1; 11 nucleotides align to TRBD2. The CDR3 is 15 residues long. Germline loops: CDR1 SGHTA, CDR2 FQGTGA. Losses at the gene ends were 3 bases for V and 7 bases for J; bases not matched to a gene: 5. The whole variable domain, remainder taken from reference TRBV7-3 and TRBJ2-1, is GAGVSQTPSNKVTEKGKYVELRCDPISGHTALYWYRQSLGQGPEFLIYFQGTGAADDSGLPNDRFFAVRPEGSVSTLKIQRTERGDSAVYLCASSFLAGGGNEQFFGPGTRLTVL.

Only a few counts were recorded for this clonotype. This chain connects TRBV7-2 to TRBJ2-1, with D possibly TRBD2 on 6 matching bases. Per the germline V gene, CDR1 is SGHTA and CDR2 is FQGNSA. This CDR3 is 16 amino acids long. V lost 4 bases, J lost 8 bases, and 21 bases lay in between. Written as DNA, the CDR3 is TGTGCCAGCAGCTCCGTGAGGGACGGAGGAGGGGATGAGCAGTTCTTC. Its protein is CASSSVRDGGGDEQFF.